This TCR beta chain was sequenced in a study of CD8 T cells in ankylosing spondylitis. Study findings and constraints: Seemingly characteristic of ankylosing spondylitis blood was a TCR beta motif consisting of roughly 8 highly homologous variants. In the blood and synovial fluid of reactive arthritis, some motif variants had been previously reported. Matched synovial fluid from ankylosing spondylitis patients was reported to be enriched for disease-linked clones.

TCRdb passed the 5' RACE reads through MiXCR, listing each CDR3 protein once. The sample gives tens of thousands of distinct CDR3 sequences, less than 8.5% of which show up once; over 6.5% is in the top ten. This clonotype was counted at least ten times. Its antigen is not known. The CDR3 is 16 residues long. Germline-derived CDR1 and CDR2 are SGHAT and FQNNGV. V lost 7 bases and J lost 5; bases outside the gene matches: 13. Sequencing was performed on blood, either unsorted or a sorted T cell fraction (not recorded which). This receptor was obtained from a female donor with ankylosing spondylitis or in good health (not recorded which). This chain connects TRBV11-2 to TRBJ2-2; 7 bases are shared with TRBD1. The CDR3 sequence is CASTTDQGDLTGELFF. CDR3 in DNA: TGTGCCAGCACCACCGACCAGGGGGATTTGACCGGGGAGCTGTTTTTT.